The 28 T cell receptor beta chains given below trace back to one sample, sequenced in a study of blood T cell repertoires in COVID-19. Measured with immunoSEQ multiplex PCR; TCRdb has only the in-frame clones, and not every one. Of about 20,000 clones listed, roughly 93% are singletons. Sequences were obtained from peripheral blood. These receptors were obtained from a human donor in a cohort sampled during active COVID-19.

The genes are TRBV5-1 and TRBJ2-3; D unclear. Deletions cut 4 bases from V and 0 bases from J, with 9 bases between. The CDR3 consists of 14 residues. Germline V lookup: CDR1 SGHRS, CDR2 YFSETQ. The CDR3 nucleotides read TGCGCCAGCAGCCGCGTTATCAGCACAGATACGCAGTATTTT. Translation: CASSRVISTDTQYF.

The V call is TRBV27, the J call TRBJ2-3; D not certain. Trimming removed 2 bases at V and 2 bases at J, with 11 bases between. Germline V gene data show CDR1 as MNHEY and CDR2 as SMNVEV (reference sequence). The CDR3 spans 15 residues. The DNA of the CDR3 is TGTGCCAGCAGTTTACGGTTTCAGGCCACAGATACGCAGTATTTT. Translation: CASSLRFQATDTQYF.

This chain uses TRBV2 with TRBJ1-6; D is possibly TRBD1 (6 bases). CDR1 and CDR2 (germline): SNHLY, FYNNEI. The CDR3 runs to 14 residues. The ends were cut back, 4 bases at V and 9 bases at J, with 13 bases in the middle. The CDR3 nucleotides are TGTGCCAGCAGTGTCCAACAGGGTTCTTCACCCCTCCACTTT. Protein sequence: CASSVQQGSSPLHF.

The rearrangement links TRBV25-1 to TRBJ2-7; 10 nucleotides line up with TRBD2. This CDR3 has 14 residues. The ends lost 2 bases at V and 5 bases at J; junction bases unmatched: 3. Germline lookup yields CDR1 MGHDK and CDR2 SYGVNS. CDR3 DNA sequence: TGTGCCAGCAGTGAACCGGGACTAGCGAACGAGCAGTACTTC. Its translation: CASSEPGLANEQYF.

This rearrangement joins TRBV3-1 (or the pseudogene TRBV3-2) to TRBJ2-3; weak D call: TRBD2 (7 bases). The V end lost 4 bases, the J end lost 4 bases, and 15 bases lay between the germline ends. This CDR3 contains 15 residues. The germline V gene has CDR1 LGHDT and CDR2 YNNKEL (reference sequence). The CDR3 DNA reads as TGTGCCAGCAGCCGGAGGGGGGGCCCAGCAGATACGCAGTATTTT. It codes for CASSRRGGPADTQYF.

The V and J genes are TRBV18 and TRBJ2-5; 9 bases agree with TRBD1. The germline gives CDR1 KGHSH, CDR2 LQKENI. This CDR3 region has 14 residues. After removal of 6 bases from V and 5 bases from J, the junction contained 7 bases not matched to a gene. The CDR3 loop is CASSYNRGPETQYF. In DNA form, the CDR3 reads TGTGCCAGCTCTTACAACAGGGGGCCGGAGACCCAGTACTTC.

The V and J genes are TRBV6-5 and TRBJ1-5, with D maybe TRBD1 (6 bases). V lost 5 bases, J lost 4 bases, and 15 bases lay in between. The CDR3 extends over 15 amino acids. Germline CDR1 and CDR2: MNHEY and SVGAGI. As DNA, the CDR3 is TGTGCCAGCAGTATGGCGGCAGGGGTTAATCAGCCCCAGCATTTT. It codes for CASSMAAGVNQPQHF.

The chain employs TRBV5-1 and TRBJ2-1, with 10 bases that match TRBD1. This CDR3 spans 16 amino acids. Germline V gene lookup returns CDR1 SGHRS and CDR2 YFSETQ. J gave up 7 bases and V 3 bases, and 10 bases lay outside the gene matches. CDR3 coding DNA: TGCGCCAGCAGCTCGGGCGGGACAGGGGATGTTAATGAGCAGTTCTTC. This gives the protein CASSSGGTGDVNEQFF.

The gene calls are TRBV27 and TRBJ2-1; 13 nucleotides align to TRBD2. Germline CDR1 is MNHEY and CDR2 is SMNVEV (reference sequence). V gave up 3 bases and J gave up 8 bases; unmatched junction bases: 4. The CDR3 totals 15 residues. CDR3 coding DNA: TGTGCCAGCAGTTTCGGGACTAGCGGGATTGATGAGCAGTTCTTC. This translates into CASSFGTSGIDEQFF.

The V gene is TRBV30, the J gene TRBJ2-1; 9 nucleotides agree with TRBD2. There are 14 residues in the CDR3. Germline assignment: CDR1 GTSNPN and CDR2 SVGIG (reference sequence). With 5 bases clipped from V and 0 bases from J, the junction kept 2 bases outside the gene matches. CDR3: CAWGSGSSYNEQFF. The CDR3 region has the DNA TGTGCCTGGGGTAGCGGGAGCTCCTACAATGAGCAGTTCTTC.

The rearrangement joins TRBV5-1 to TRBJ1-6; 8 bases fit TRBD1. V gave up 5 bases and J gave up 7 bases; unmatched junction bases: 5. The CDR3 has 14 residues. Germline V gene lookup returns CDR1 SGHRS and CDR2 YFSETQ. The CDR3 sequence is CASRPDRGNSPLHF. The CDR3 DNA reads as TGCGCCAGCAGACCCGACAGGGGAAATTCACCCCTCCACTTT.

This chain connects TRBV19 to TRBJ1-5, with a weak D call TRBD1 (6 bases). The length of the CDR3 is 14 residues. The germline V gene encodes CDR1 LNHDA and CDR2 SQIVND (reference sequence). V was clipped by 5 bases and J by 11 bases, with 19 bases between them. CDR3 region: CASSLKTGSLTQHF. The CDR3 region has the DNA TGTGCCAGTAGTTTAAAAACAGGGTCTTTGACCCAGCATTTT.

The chain has TRBV7-3 and TRBJ2-5; 8 bases are shared with TRBD2. This CDR3 spans 14 amino acids. The germline V gene has CDR1 SGHTA and CDR2 FQGTGA. The V gene end was trimmed by 2 bases and the J gene end by 2 bases; junction bases not matched to a gene: 1. The CDR3 loop reads CASSLAGGQETQYF. The CDR3 coding sequence is TGTGCCAGCAGCTTAGCGGGGGGTCAAGAGACCCAGTACTTC.

The chain couples TRBV18 to TRBJ1-5; 7 bases align to TRBD1. The CDR3 covers 15 residues. The germline CDR1 and CDR2 sequences are KGHSH and LQKENI. Trimming took 3 bases from V and 2 from J; bases not matched to a gene: 4. This CDR3 is CASSPTGFGNQPQHF. The CDR3 region has the DNA TGTGCCAGCTCACCGACAGGGTTTGGCAATCAGCCCCAGCATTTT.

This sequence joins TRBV11-2 and TRBJ2-4; weak D call: TRBD2 (6 bases). V gave up 1 base and J gave up 6 bases, with 13 bases separating them. The CDR3 has 15 residues. From germline, CDR1 is SGHAT and CDR2 FQNNGV. CDR3 residues: CASSLVGGDINIQYF. In DNA, the CDR3 is TGTGCCAGCAGCTTAGTGGGGGGAGATATAAACATTCAGTACTTC.

The V gene is TRBV5-1, the J gene TRBJ1-1; D gene uncertain. CDR1 is SGHRS and CDR2 is YFSETQ in the germline V gene. The ends were cut back, 3 bases at V and 2 bases at J, with 8 bases in the middle. The CDR3 is made up of 13 amino acids. The CDR3 protein is CASSSTGNTEAFF. The DNA of the CDR3 is TGCGCCAGCAGCTCGACGGGAAACACTGAAGCTTTCTTT.

The rearrangement links TRBV6-5 to TRBJ1-6, with 10 nucleotides matching TRBD1. CDR1 is MNHEY and CDR2 is SVGAGI in the germline V gene. The CDR3 sequence is 16 residues long. Trimming at V came to 1 base and at J to 14 bases, leaving 11 bases not matched to a gene. CDR3 DNA sequence: TGTGCCAGCAGTTACTTGGCCGGGACAGGGGCTGGGACCCTCCACTTT. Translating gives CASSYLAGTGAGTLHF.

The V gene is TRBV5-1, the J gene TRBJ2-4; D may be TRBD2 (5 bases). Trimming shortened V by 4 bases and J by 2 bases, and 13 bases separated the two germline ends. This CDR3 has 15 amino acids. Germline values: CDR1 SGHRS, CDR2 YFSETQ. CDR3 region: CASSLLGETKNIQYF. CDR3 sequence (DNA): TGCGCCAGCAGCCTACTCGGGGAGACCAAAAACATTCAGTACTTC.

This clone was picked up one time. V and J are TRBV7-2 and TRBJ2-7; 9 nucleotides align to TRBD2. The junction had 7 bases not matched to a gene; V was cut back by 4 bases and J by 3 bases. The CDR3 consists of 15 residues. The germline V gene encodes CDR1 SGHTA and CDR2 FQGNSA. This chain's CDR3 is CASSSRTSVNYEQYF. CDR3 DNA sequence: TGTGCCAGCAGCTCCCGGACTAGCGTAAACTACGAGCAGTACTTC.

V gene TRBV19 combines with J gene TRBJ2-5; D call uncertain. The germline V gene encodes CDR1 LNHDA and CDR2 SQIVND (reference sequence). CDR3 length equals 14 residues. Trimming removed 2 bases at V and 10 bases at J, with 17 bases between. The CDR3: CASSINPGSEHQYF. CDR3 DNA: TGTGCCAGTAGTATAAACCCCGGGTCAGAACACCAGTACTTC. Full variable domain (missing parts from reference TRBV19 and TRBJ2-5): DGGITQSPKYLFRKEGQNVTLSCEQNLNHDAMYWYRQDPGQGLRLIYYSQIVNDFQKGDIAEGYSVSREKKESFPLTVTSAQKNPTAFYLCASSINPGSEHQYFGPGTRLLVL.

The chain links TRBV5-1 to TRBJ2-3, with 7 bases fitting TRBD2. This CDR3 is built from 15 residues. The V gene end was trimmed by 2 bases and the J gene end by 4 bases; junction bases not matched to a gene: 7. Germline CDR1 SGHRS, CDR2 YFSETQ. For the CDR3, the DNA is TGCGCCAGCAGCTTCGGGGGGATGGGGTCAGATACGCAGTATTTT. It codes for CASSFGGMGSDTQYF.

This sequence joins TRBV6-1 and TRBJ1-5, with D maybe TRBD1 (5 bases). CDR3 length: 16 residues. Trimming cost V 4 bases and J 2 bases, with 15 bases left between them. Germline V gene sequence: CDR1 MNHNS, CDR2 SASEGT. Here the CDR3 DNA reads TGTGCCAGCAGTGGGTGGGAGGGGACGGGCAATCAGCCCCAGCATTTT. This codes for CASSGWEGTGNQPQHF.

The chain employs TRBV3-1 (or the pseudogene TRBV3-2) and TRBJ2-3; D remains ambiguous. The CDR3 runs 14 residues. The V gene lost 1 base and the J gene lost 3 bases, with 8 bases spanning the gap. Germline assignment: CDR1 LGHDT and CDR2 YNNKEL (reference sequence). This CDR3 reads CASSQGEMTDTQYF. CDR3 sequence (DNA): TGTGCCAGCAGCCAAGGCGAAATGACAGATACGCAGTATTTT.

The V call is TRBV5-4, the J call TRBJ1-2; D might be TRBD1 (6 bases). The germline V gene encodes CDR1 SGHNT and CDR2 YYREEE (reference sequence). The CDR3 loop spans 13 amino acids. V lost 2 bases and J lost 8, with 13 bases in between. This chain's CDR3 is CASSLTGMEGYTF. CDR3 DNA: TGTGCCAGCAGCTTAACAGGGATGGAGGGCTACACCTTC. The full variable domain, with the rest looked up from reference TRBV5-4 and TRBJ1-2, is ETGVTQSPTHLIKTRGQQVTLRCSSQSGHNTVSWYQQALGQGPQFIFQYYREEENGRGNFPPRFSGLQFPNYSSELNVNALELDDSALYLCASSLTGMEGYTFGSGTRLTVV.

The rearrangement uses TRBV6-2 or TRBV6-3 and TRBJ1-2; D possibly corresponds to TRBD1 (5 bases). The CDR3 has 14 residues. V gave up 6 bases and J gave up 2 bases, with 13 bases separating them. Germline CDR1 reads MNHEY; CDR2 reads SVGEGT. The DNA of the CDR3 is TGTGCCAGCAGCCTTCAGGGTGAGAACTATGGCTACACCTTC. Amino acid sequence: CASSLQGENYGYTF.

This clone showed up just once. The chain is built from TRBV9 and TRBJ1-2, with D unclear. This CDR3 region has 15 residues. CDR1 is SGDLS and CDR2 is YYNGEE in the germline V gene. The V end lost 0 bases, the J end lost 0 bases, and 9 bases lay between the germline ends. The CDR3 is CASSVDLGSNYGYTF. Here the CDR3 DNA reads TGTGCCAGCAGCGTAGATCTCGGTTCTAACTATGGCTACACCTTC.

The rearrangement links TRBV7-2 to TRBJ2-1, with a weak D call TRBD2 (6 bases). The germline V gene has CDR1 SGHTA and CDR2 FQGNSA. V lost 3 bases, J lost 15 bases, and 15 bases lay in between. The CDR3 loop spans 12 amino acids. The chain's CDR3 is CASSLTTRGPFF. CDR3 in DNA: TGTGCCAGCAGCTTGACGACGCGGGGCCCGTTCTTC.

The rearrangement links TRBV4-1 to TRBJ1-1, with 8 nucleotides matching TRBD1. Trimming took 4 bases from V and 3 from J; bases not matched to a gene: 7. The germline gives CDR1 MGHRA, CDR2 YSYEKL. This CDR3 has 15 residues. CDR3 sequence (DNA): TGCGCCAGCAGCCGAGTAGGACAGGGAGACACTGAAGCTTTCTTT. Translating it yields CASSRVGQGDTEAFF.